These 10 T cell receptor beta chains were all obtained from the same sample, sequenced in a study of cytomegalovirus exposure and HLA in healthy donors. PCR was performed using 60 Vbeta and 13 Jbeta primers. This table comes from immunoSEQ multiplex PCR, and its TCRdb copy is limited to in-frame clones, with some not included. In the table there are roughly 110,000 clones, approximately 80% of which are singletons. Sequences were obtained from PBMCs. The receptor set was obtained from a female donor in good health and CMV-seronegative.

V usage is TRBV18 and J usage is TRBJ2-1, with 11 bases fitting TRBD2. After removal of 3 bases from V and 12 bases from J, the junction contained 13 bases not matched to a gene. Germline assignment: CDR1 KGHSH and CDR2 LQKENI. The CDR3 extends over 16 amino acids. The CDR3 spells CASSPASGGTVSLQFF. CDR3 in DNA: TGTGCCAGCTCACCGGCTAGCGGGGGGACTGTCAGTTTGCAGTTCTTC.

The chain has TRBV30 and TRBJ1-1, with D uncertain. The CDR3 has 11 amino acids. Germline V lookup: CDR1 GTSNPN, CDR2 SVGIG (reference sequence). The CDR3 DNA follows: TGTGCGATCAGTCTGAACACTGAAGCTTTCTTT. This sequence encodes CAISLNTEAFF.

The chain couples TRBV5-5 to TRBJ2-3; TRBD2 agrees at 13 bases. Looked up from germline, CDR1 is SGHKS and CDR2 is YYEKEE (reference sequence). The CDR3 spans 16 residues. After removal of 4 bases from V and 6 bases from J, the junction contained 8 bases not matched to a gene. Here the CDR3 DNA reads TGTGCCAGCAGCCCGAGGACTAGCGGGGGTGGGGATACGCAGTATTTT. This encodes CASSPRTSGGGDTQYF.

The chain links TRBV14 to TRBJ2-7; 9 bases align to TRBD2. CDR1 is SGHDN, CDR2 FVKESK, per germline. This CDR3 is built from 15 residues. The junction had 7 bases not matched to a gene; V was cut back by 1 base and J by 6 bases. The CDR3 loop reads CASSQVLAGRGEQYF. CDR3 nucleotide sequence: TGTGCCAGCAGCCAAGTTCTAGCGGGGAGGGGCGAGCAGTACTTC.

The rearrangement uses TRBV15 and TRBJ1-5; D is possibly TRBD1 (6 bases). CDR3 size: 15 residues. V gave up 0 bases and J gave up 6 bases, with 12 bases separating them. Looked up from germline, CDR1 is LNHNV and CDR2 is YYDKDF (reference sequence). As DNA, the CDR3 is TGTGCCACCAGCAGAGATCCAGGGGAGGGTCAGCCCCAGCATTTT. This gives the protein CATSRDPGEGQPQHF.

This chain connects TRBV18 to TRBJ2-7; a possible D gene is TRBD1 (5 bases). CDR3 size: 16 residues. Trimming pared 2 bases from V and 2 bases from J, leaving 16 bases between. Germline values: CDR1 KGHSH, CDR2 LQKENI. The CDR3 loop reads CASSPNPQGTPYEQYF. CDR3 sequence (DNA): TGTGCCAGCTCACCAAATCCCCAGGGTACCCCCTACGAGCAGTACTTC.

This clone is a singleton in its sample. The chain uses TRBV5-4 and TRBJ2-3; tentative D call: TRBD1 (6 bases). The V gene's germline CDR1 is SGHNT and CDR2 YYREEE (reference sequence). V lost 4 bases and J 6 bases, leaving 15 bases between the germline ends. The CDR3 runs to 14 residues. The CDR3 loop reads CASSEPGARDTQYF. The CDR3 DNA reads TGTGCCAGCAGCGAGCCAGGGGCGAGGGATACGCAGTATTTT.

The chain couples TRBV19 to TRBJ1-3; D might be TRBD1 (6 bases). CDR3 length: 15 residues. Germline V gene sequence: CDR1 LNHDA, CDR2 SQIVND (reference sequence). The V end was cut by 6 bases, the J end by 3 bases, with 15 bases between. CDR3 amino acids: CASSLMTGLGNTIYF. DNA of the CDR3: TGTGCCAGTAGCCTAATGACAGGCCTTGGAAACACCATATATTTT.

This rearrangement joins TRBV25-1 to TRBJ2-7; weak D call: TRBD1 (5 bases). Germline lookup yields CDR1 MGHDK and CDR2 SYGVNS. V was trimmed by 1 base and J by 6 bases, leaving 10 bases between them. CDR3 length: 13 amino acids. CDR3: CASSEWTNAEQYF. The CDR3 DNA follows: TGTGCCAGCAGTGAATGGACAAACGCCGAGCAGTACTTC.

This chain links TRBV12-5 with TRBJ2-2; D is ambiguous. The germline V gene has CDR1 LGHNT and CDR2 FRNRAP. CDR3 size: 15 residues. The ends were cut back, 6 bases at V and 2 bases at J, with 13 bases in the middle. The CDR3 protein is CASGSPTTNTGELFF. The CDR3 nucleotides are TGTGCTAGTGGCTCGCCCACAACAAACACCGGGGAGCTGTTTTTT.